The next 19 T cell receptor beta chains were all read from a single sample in a study of blood T cell repertoires in COVID-19. Assay: immunoSEQ multiplex PCR; the TCRdb copy retains only in-frame clones and omits some. In the table there are 140,000 to 150,000 clones, around four fifths of which are singletons. The sequencing input was peripheral blood. The source is a human donor in a cohort sampled during active COVID-19.

The gene calls are TRBV4-3 and TRBJ2-3; D is perhaps TRBD2 (5 bases). Germline CDR1 LGHNA, CDR2 YSLEER. Between the trimmed V and J ends, which lost 0 bases and 2 bases, there was a span of 12 bases. The length of the CDR3 is 16 residues. This chain's CDR3 is CASSQDRTGITDTQYF. The CDR3 region has the DNA TGCGCCAGCAGCCAAGATCGGACCGGGATCACAGATACGCAGTATTTT.

The rearrangement joins TRBV30 to TRBJ1-6, with TRBD1 as a possible D gene (5 bases). Trimming took 3 bases from V and 0 from J, leaving 18 bases between them. The CDR3 is 18 residues long. Germline assignment: CDR1 GTSNPN and CDR2 SVGIG (reference sequence). The CDR3 region is CAWSLPRGAFSYNSPLHF. The DNA of the CDR3 is TGTGCCTGGAGCCTTCCCCGCGGGGCCTTCTCCTATAATTCACCCCTCCACTTT.

Here the CDR3 reads CATSTGGGGRDTQYF. The CDR3 DNA reads as TGTGCCACTAGTACCGGCGGGGGTGGTCGAGATACGCAGTATTTT. This chain uses TRBV24-1 with TRBJ2-3; TRBD2 agrees at 7 bases. V shed 10 bases, J shed 5 bases, and the junction held 14 bases outside the gene matches. CDR3 length: 15 residues. Germline V gene sequence: CDR1 KGHDR, CDR2 SFDVKD.

This clone was seen a single time. The chain carries TRBV7-2 and TRBJ1-5; D ambiguous. This CDR3 is built from 14 residues. Deletions cut 1 base from V and 0 bases from J, with 4 bases between. Looked up from germline, CDR1 is SGHTA and CDR2 is FQGNSA. The CDR3 region is CASSLDYSNQPQHF. The CDR3 DNA sequence: TGTGCCAGCAGCTTAGACTATAGCAATCAGCCCCAGCATTTT. The whole variable domain, filled in from reference TRBV7-2 and TRBJ1-5, reads GAGVSQSPSNKVTEKGKDVELRCDPISGHTALYWYRQSLGQGLEFLIYFQGNSAPDKSGLPSDRFSAERTGGSVSTLTIQRTQQEDSAVYLCASSLDYSNQPQHFGDGTRLSIL.

The V and J genes are TRBV6-2 or TRBV6-3 and TRBJ2-5, with 14 bases fitting TRBD2. This CDR3 has 16 amino acids. V lost 6 bases to trimming and J lost 4 bases; unmatched junction nucleotides: 7. In germline, CDR1 is MNHEY, CDR2 SVGEGT. CDR3 sequence (DNA): TGTGCCAGCAGCCAGACTAGCGGGGGGGCCGGAGAGACCCAGTACTTC. Translated: CASSQTSGGAGETQYF.

The rearrangement uses TRBV27 and TRBJ1-3; 8 bases map to TRBD1. The J segment lost 0 bases and the V segment lost 0 bases, leaving 4 bases of the junction unmatched. CDR3 length: 17 residues. Per the germline V gene, CDR1 is MNHEY and CDR2 is SMNVEV (reference sequence). For the CDR3, the DNA is TGTGCCAGCAGTTTATCCGGGACAGGTTTCTCTGGAAACACCATATATTTT. This gives the protein CASSLSGTGFSGNTIYF.

This clone was counted a single time. J is TRBJ1-3 and V is TRBV3-1 (or the pseudogene TRBV3-2); D ambiguous. CDR1 is LGHDT, CDR2 YNNKEL, per germline (reference sequence). The CDR3 consists of 16 residues. The V end was cut by 3 bases, the J end by 0 bases, with 12 bases between. Here the CDR3 reads CASSHGALISGNTIYF. The CDR3 DNA is TGTGCCAGCAGCCACGGTGCACTAATCTCTGGAAACACCATATATTTT.

The gene calls are TRBV6-5 and TRBJ2-5; TRBD2 is a possible D gene (5 bases). The CDR3 runs 15 residues. Germline-derived CDR1 and CDR2 are MNHEY and SVGAGI. V was cut by 0 bases and J by 7 bases, with 15 bases left in between. CDR3: CASSYSGVGSWTQYF. The DNA of the CDR3 is TGTGCCAGCAGTTACTCTGGGGTTGGGAGTTGGACCCAGTACTTC.

V gene TRBV7-8 combines with J gene TRBJ1-2; 7 nucleotides match TRBD1. Germline CDR1 and CDR2: SGHVS and FQNEAQ. The V segment lost 5 bases and the J segment 0 bases; nucleotides outside the gene matches: 6. The CDR3 runs to 15 residues. The CDR3: CASSDRDSSNYGYTF. For the CDR3, the DNA is TGTGCCAGCAGCGATCGGGACAGTTCTAACTATGGCTACACCTTC.

The V call is TRBV28, the J call TRBJ2-7, with D possibly being TRBD1 (6 bases). This CDR3 spans 16 amino acids. V lost 6 bases to trimming and J lost 2 bases, with 20 bases between them. Germline values: CDR1 MDHEN, CDR2 SYDVKM. CDR3 in DNA: TGTGCCAGCAGAATAAGAGGAAACAGGGTGGCCTACGAGCAGTACTTC. The encoded protein is CASRIRGNRVAYEQYF.

The chain links TRBV6-5 to TRBJ2-5; TRBD1 might be the D (6 bases). Trimming took off 0 bases at V and 4 bases at J, with 12 bases between the two ends. The CDR3 has 15 amino acids. The germline V gene has CDR1 MNHEY and CDR2 SVGAGI. The CDR3 DNA follows: TGTGCCAGCAGTTACTCGCCAGGGGCCGGAGAGACCCAGTACTTC. This codes for CASSYSPGAGETQYF.

The rearrangement joins TRBV7-6 to TRBJ1-4, with 7 nucleotides matching TRBD1. The ends lost 4 bases at V and 8 bases at J; junction bases unmatched: 4. CDR1 is SGHVS and CDR2 is FNYEAQ in the germline V gene. The CDR3 runs 13 residues. The CDR3 DNA is TGTGCCAGCAGCTCGACAGGGCCCGAAAAACTGTTTTTT. Translated, it gives CASSSTGPEKLFF.

V gene TRBV9 combines with J gene TRBJ1-1; tentative D call: TRBD1 (6 bases). This CDR3 is 14 amino acids long. The V end was cut by 3 bases, the J end by 5 bases, with 14 bases between. Germline loops: CDR1 SGDLS, CDR2 YYNGEE. DNA for the CDR3: TGTGCCAGCAGCGGAGACAGGTTTGGGACTGAAGCTTTCTTT. It encodes CASSGDRFGTEAFF. Using reference TRBV9 and TRBJ1-1 for the parts outside the CDR3, the full variable domain is DSGVTQTPKHLITATGQRVTLRCSPRSGDLSVYWYQQSLDQGLQFLIQYYNGEERAKGNILERFSAQQFPDLHSELNLSSLELGDSALYFCASSGDRFGTEAFFGQGTRLTVV.

The rearrangement links TRBV20-1 to TRBJ1-2; D is possibly TRBD1 (5 bases). Germline CDR1 and CDR2: DFQATT and SNEGSKA (reference sequence). With 6 bases removed from V and 3 bases from J, the gap between germline ends came to 8 bases. This CDR3 spans 11 amino acids. The CDR3 nucleotides read TGCAGTGCCGGGGGTGACTATGGCTACACCTTC. This gives the protein CSAGGDYGYTF.

This chain links TRBV15 with TRBJ1-3; D not certain. Germline CDR1 LNHNV, CDR2 YYDKDF (reference sequence). The CDR3 consists of 16 residues. V was clipped by 4 bases and J by 3 bases, with 16 bases between them. The CDR3 here is CATSINPEGYGNTIYF. As DNA, the CDR3 is TGTGCCACCAGCATCAACCCGGAGGGTTATGGAAACACCATATATTTT.

The chain is built from TRBV6-5 and TRBJ2-7, with 9 positions matching TRBD2. The CDR3 is 13 residues long. Germline V lookup: CDR1 MNHEY, CDR2 SVGAGI. V shed 8 bases, J shed 3 bases, and the junction held 5 bases outside the gene matches. The CDR3 nucleotides are TGTGCCAGCCGGCGGGGGGGAGTCTACGAGCAGTACTTC. Translation gives CASRRGGVYEQYF.

This chain links TRBV4-3 with TRBJ2-1; 10 bases agree with TRBD1. Looked up from germline, CDR1 is LGHNA and CDR2 is YSLEER. V gave up 1 base and J gave up 6 bases; unmatched junction bases: 9. CDR3 length equals 17 residues. The CDR3: CASSQGRWGTGVNEQFF. The CDR3 nucleotides read TGCGCCAGCAGCCAAGGCCGATGGGGGACAGGGGTCAATGAGCAGTTCTTC.

The CDR3 region has the DNA TGTGCCAGTAGTGAAAGGGCTTCCCGGGGTTCACCCCTCCACTTT. Protein sequence: CASSERASRGSPLHF. The chain is built from TRBV19 and TRBJ1-6; D is undetermined. This CDR3 has 15 amino acids. Per the germline V gene, CDR1 is LNHDA and CDR2 is SQIVND (reference sequence). The V end was cut by 5 bases, the J end by 9 bases, with 17 bases between.

This clone was seen many times. The chain couples TRBV4-3 to TRBJ2-2; perhaps TRBD1 as D (6 bases). The CDR3 length is 17 residues. Germline V gene sequence: CDR1 LGHNA, CDR2 YSLEER. V was cut by 0 bases and J by 2 bases, with 13 bases left in between. CDR3 nucleotides: TGCGCCAGCAGCCAAGACGGGCGACAGGCTAACACCGGGGAGCTGTTTTTT. Amino acids: CASSQDGRQANTGELFF.